This is a list of T cell receptor beta chains from one sample in a study of human T cells and chemical hapten exposure. In TCRdb, the 5' RACE reads were re-called with MiXCR into one record per CDR3 protein. The data contain roughly 81,000 distinct CDR3 sequences, roughly 15% of them singletons. These TCRs come from a female donor in good health. Both conserved end residues are part of each CDR3. D genes are given only for firm matches. Some rows mark clone size as missing; the rest say once, few, many or name a class of expanded clone.

j_gene,v_gene,d_gene,abundance,CDR3nt,CDR3aa
TRBJ1-1,TRBV6-2/TRBV6-3,NA,few,TGTGCCAGCAGAAGATTCTGGGGGCTGGACACTGAAGCTTTCTTT,CASRRFWGLDTEAFF
TRBJ1-4,TRBV21-1,NA,few,TGTGCCAGCAGCCCAGGGACCTGGACAGGGGTTGCAACTAATGAAAAACTGTTTTTT,CASSPGTWTGVATNEKLFF
TRBJ1-2,TRBV20-1,NA,NA,TGCAGTGCTCCGCCCGGGGCAGGGGATTTCTATGGCTACACCTTC,CSAPPGAGDFYGYTF
TRBJ2-5,TRBV4-1,NA,few,TGCGCCAGCAGCCAAGAGAAGCGAGGGGAGGAGACCCAGTACTTC,CASSQEKRGEETQYF
TRBJ1-1,TRBV12-3/TRBV12-4,NA,NA,TGTGCCAGCAGGCCCCTCGAAACTGAAGCTTTCTTT,CASRPLETEAFF
TRBJ1-5,TRBV6-2/TRBV6-3,NA,NA,TGTGCCAGCAGTTACTCGAGCAGGACCGCCAATCAGCCCCAGCATTTT,CASSYSSRTANQPQHF
TRBJ2-5,TRBV7-9,TRBD1,many,TGTGCCAGCAGCTTTCGGACAGGGGCAGAGACCCAGTACTTC,CASSFRTGAETQYF
TRBJ2-7,TRBV6-5,TRBD1,NA,TGTGCCAGCAGTTACAGGGACAGCACGGACGAGCAGTACTTC,CASSYRDSTDEQYF
TRBJ2-1,TRBV2,NA,NA,TGTGCCAGCAGTGAGATGGACGGCGGGTCATCCTGGTTCTTC,CASSEMDGGSSWFF
TRBJ2-5,TRBV4-1,NA,many,TGCGCCAGCAGCCAGGGATGGCGGGACGCCGAGACCCAGTACTTC,CASSQGWRDAETQYF
TRBJ2-6,TRBV6-2/TRBV6-3,TRBD2,few,TGTGCCAGCGAGCGGGGGGGCTATTACTCTGGGGCCAACGTCCTGACTTTC,CASERGGYYSGANVLTF
TRBJ1-2,TRBV10-3,NA,NA,TGTGCCATCCTACGGATCCAGGGATCTGAAGACTACACCTTC,CAILRIQGSEDYTF
TRBJ2-1,TRBV20-1,NA,NA,TGCAGTGCTAGAGACCAGGACAGCTCCTACAATGAGCAGTTCTTC,CSARDQDSSYNEQFF
TRBJ2-1,TRBV27,TRBD2,few,TGTGCCAGCAGTTTTCGCCATAGCGGGAGGCTTTACAATGAGCAGTTCTTC,CASSFRHSGRLYNEQFF
TRBJ2-7,TRBV7-9,TRBD2,NA,TGTGCCAGCAGCTTAGGCCACGGGCGGGGGGCCCTTAGCGAGCAGTACTTC,CASSLGHGRGALSEQYF
TRBJ2-1,TRBV7-8,NA,NA,TGTGCCAGCAGCTTAGGGGGACGCCGCGAGCAGTTCTTC,CASSLGGRREQFF
TRBJ2-5,TRBV5-6,NA,NA,TGTGCCAGCAGCTTGAATACTGGAGAGACCCAGTACTTC,CASSLNTGETQYF
TRBJ1-1,TRBV18,NA,few,TGTGCCAGCTCACCATCGATATCAGGAATGAACACTGAAGCTTTCTTT,CASSPSISGMNTEAFF
TRBJ2-5,TRBV29-1,TRBD1,few,TGCAGCGCCGACCCGGGACAGACGCAAGAGACCCAGTACTTC,CSADPGQTQETQYF
TRBJ1-6,TRBV28,TRBD1,NA,TGTGCCAGCAAACTTTCCGGGACAGGGAATTCACCCCTCCACTTT,CASKLSGTGNSPLHF
TRBJ1-3,TRBV14,NA,many,TGTGCCAGCAGCAAGAGTGGAAACACCATATATTTT,CASSKSGNTIYF
TRBJ1-6,TRBV7-9,NA,many,TGTGCCAGCAGCTTAGATGGACGGAACAATTCACCCCTCCACTTT,CASSLDGRNNSPLHF
TRBJ2-3,TRBV7-2,NA,NA,TGTGCCAGCAGCTTAAATACAGGGAACACAGATACGCAGTATTTT,CASSLNTGNTDTQYF
TRBJ1-1,TRBV27,NA,NA,TGTGCCAGCAGACCCGACGGTAGCGCTGAAGCTTTCTTT,CASRPDGSAEAFF
TRBJ1-4,TRBV20-1,NA,few,TGCAGTGCGAGAGGGCCCAATGAAAAACTGTTTTTT,CSARGPNEKLFF
TRBJ1-1,TRBV12-3/TRBV12-4,TRBD1,few,TGTGCCAGCAGGAAGGGGACAGGGGGAACTGAAGCTTTCTTT,CASRKGTGGTEAFF
TRBJ1-1,TRBV20-1,NA,few,TGCAGTGCTAGAGATATCGGAGCCACGGGGGGAGTGACTTTCTTT,CSARDIGATGGVTFF
TRBJ2-7,TRBV6-1,TRBD2,NA,TGTGCCAGCAGTGAGCGGACTAGCGGGAGCGGGTACGAGCAGTACTTC,CASSERTSGSGYEQYF
TRBJ1-2,TRBV29-1,TRBD1,NA,TGCAGCGTTGAAGATCGACAGGGGGAGGTTGGCTACACCTTC,CSVEDRQGEVGYTF
TRBJ2-2,TRBV2,NA,many,TGTGCCAGCAGTTCCCTTGGCGGGGAGCTGTTTTTT,CASSSLGGELFF
TRBJ2-3,TRBV6-4,NA,NA,TGTGCCAGCAGTACGGAGATTCGAGATACGCAGTATTTT,CASSTEIRDTQYF
TRBJ2-2,TRBV7-6,NA,NA,TGTGCCAGCAGCTTAGACAGGAGCGGGGAGCTGTTTTTT,CASSLDRSGELFF
TRBJ1-6,TRBV12-3/TRBV12-4,TRBD1,NA,TGTGCCAGCAGTTTATCCGCAGGGGGTAATTCACCCCTCCACTTT,CASSLSAGGNSPLHF
TRBJ1-1,TRBV7-8,NA,many,TGTGCCAGCAGCTTAGTGGACAGTAACACTGAAGCTTTCTTT,CASSLVDSNTEAFF
TRBJ1-4,TRBV7-9,NA,NA,TGTGCCAGCAGCTCCAACCAACAGGGATATAATGAAAAACTGTTTTTT,CASSSNQQGYNEKLFF
TRBJ2-3,TRBV7-6,NA,few,TGTGCCAGCAGCTTAGCCTATAAAGGGACTGAGCAGTATTTT,CASSLAYKGTEQYF
TRBJ1-6,TRBV29-1,NA,NA,TGCAGCGTTGAAAGCGACGGGGAGAATTCACCCCTCCACTTT,CSVESDGENSPLHF
TRBJ2-1,TRBV5-1,NA,NA,TGCGCCAGCAGCTTGGAGGGGTTCAATGAGCAGTTCTTC,CASSLEGFNEQFF
TRBJ1-5,TRBV29-1,TRBD1,NA,TGCAGCGTCGAGACAGGGTATGGGCAGCCCCAGCATTTT,CSVETGYGQPQHF
TRBJ2-5,TRBV7-2,NA,few,TGTGCCAGCAGCTTTTTAGAGACCCAGTACTTC,CASSFLETQYF
TRBJ2-7,TRBV5-6,NA,few,TGTGCCAGCAGCTTGGCGGCCCAGGGACTCTACGAGCAGTACTTC,CASSLAAQGLYEQYF
TRBJ2-1,TRBV18,TRBD2,few,TGTGCCAGCTCCCCTCTGCGGGGGGACAATGAGCAGTTCTTC,CASSPLRGDNEQFF
TRBJ2-1,TRBV5-4,TRBD1,NA,TGTGCCAGCAGCTCGCAGACAGGGCAGACTTACAATGAGCAGTTCTTC,CASSSQTGQTYNEQFF
TRBJ1-1,TRBV6-6,TRBD1,few,TGTGCCAGCAGTTACCCAGGGGGAGCCACTGAAGCTTTCTTT,CASSYPGGATEAFF
TRBJ2-1,TRBV3-1,TRBD2,many,TGTGCCAGCAGTTCGACTAGCGGGGGATCTTCGAGGCAGTTCTTC,CASSSTSGGSSRQFF
TRBJ2-3,TRBV29-1,NA,few,TGCAGCGTTGAATATGACGGGGGGCGCACAGATACGCAGTATTTT,CSVEYDGGRTDTQYF
TRBJ2-2,TRBV27,TRBD2,few,TGTGCCAGCAGTAGCGGACGACTAGCGGCGAACACCGGGGAGCTGTTTTTT,CASSSGRLAANTGELFF
TRBJ2-7,TRBV6-5,NA,NA,TGTGCCAGCAGTTACTCGGCAGGGGAGAGCTACGAGCAGTACTTC,CASSYSAGESYEQYF
TRBJ2-3,TRBV6-6,NA,NA,TGTGCCAGCAGCTCCGGGACCAAGGCAACAGATACGCAGTATTTT,CASSSGTKATDTQYF
TRBJ2-5,TRBV5-4,TRBD2,few,TGTGCCAGCAGCACAAGTAGCGGGAGGCGCGTCCAAGAGACCCAGTACTTC,CASSTSSGRRVQETQYF
TRBJ1-1,TRBV20-1,NA,few,TGCAGTGCTCGTGGCAGGAACACTGAAGCTTTCTTT,CSARGRNTEAFF
TRBJ2-7,TRBV4-1,NA,many,TGCGCCAGCAGCCAAGATCAGGGGTACGAGCAGTACTTC,CASSQDQGYEQYF
TRBJ1-5,TRBV7-8,NA,NA,TGTGCCAGCAGCTCCGGTCCCGGGACCAGATTTCAAGGCTCGCGCCAGCATTTT,CASSSGPGTRFQGSRQHF
TRBJ2-1,TRBV29-1,NA,few,TGCAGCGCTAACAGGGCGCACGAGCAGTTCTTC,CSANRAHEQFF
TRBJ1-1,TRBV7-9,NA,few,TGTGCCAGCAGCCAATCAAGCGGACCCATAGAAGCTTTCTTT,CASSQSSGPIEAFF